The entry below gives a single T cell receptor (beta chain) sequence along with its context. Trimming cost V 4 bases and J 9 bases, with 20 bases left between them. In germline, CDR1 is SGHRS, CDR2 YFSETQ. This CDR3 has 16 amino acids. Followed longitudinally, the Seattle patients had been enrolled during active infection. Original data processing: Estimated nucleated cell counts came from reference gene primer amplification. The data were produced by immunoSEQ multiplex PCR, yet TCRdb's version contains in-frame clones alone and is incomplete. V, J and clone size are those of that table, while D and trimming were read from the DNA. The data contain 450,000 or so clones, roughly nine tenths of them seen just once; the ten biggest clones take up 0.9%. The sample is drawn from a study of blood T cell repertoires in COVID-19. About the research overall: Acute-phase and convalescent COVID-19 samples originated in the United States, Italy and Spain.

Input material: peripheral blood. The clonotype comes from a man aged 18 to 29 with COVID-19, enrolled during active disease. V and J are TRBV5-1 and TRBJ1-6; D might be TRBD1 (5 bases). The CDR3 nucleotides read TGCGCCAGCAGCACTGGTCGGGCAGATCAGGGTTCACCCCTCCACTTT. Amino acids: CASSTGRADQGSPLHF.